This TCR beta chain emerged from a study of shared clonotypes between healthy human individuals. The assay was immunoSEQ multiplex PCR, and TCRdb's table has in-frame clones only and misses some. The data show millions of clones, roughly nine tenths seen once. This CDR3 has 15 amino acids. Germline values: CDR1 SGHNT, CDR2 YYREEE (reference sequence). V was pared by 4 bases and J by 0 bases, with 12 bases between. V is TRBV5-4 and J is TRBJ2-3; perhaps TRBD2 as D (6 bases). The sample taken for sequencing was naive CD4+ T cells sorted from blood. Described subset: CD45RA+ positively selected. The clonotype originates from a man aged 18 to 30 in good health. The CDR3, as DNA: TGTGCCAGCAGCGCGCGGGGATCCAGCACAGATACGCAGTATTTT. It codes for CASSARGSSTDTQYF.